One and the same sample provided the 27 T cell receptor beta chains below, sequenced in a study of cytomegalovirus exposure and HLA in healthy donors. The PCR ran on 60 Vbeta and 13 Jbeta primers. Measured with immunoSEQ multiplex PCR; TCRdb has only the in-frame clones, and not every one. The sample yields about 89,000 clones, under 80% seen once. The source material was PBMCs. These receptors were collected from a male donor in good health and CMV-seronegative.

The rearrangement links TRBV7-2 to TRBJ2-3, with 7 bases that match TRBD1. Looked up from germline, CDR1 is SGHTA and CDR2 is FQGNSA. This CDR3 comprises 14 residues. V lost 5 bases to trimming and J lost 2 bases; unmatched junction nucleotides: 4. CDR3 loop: CASSPGTDTDTQYF. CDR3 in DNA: TGTGCCAGCAGCCCCGGGACAGACACAGATACGCAGTATTTT.

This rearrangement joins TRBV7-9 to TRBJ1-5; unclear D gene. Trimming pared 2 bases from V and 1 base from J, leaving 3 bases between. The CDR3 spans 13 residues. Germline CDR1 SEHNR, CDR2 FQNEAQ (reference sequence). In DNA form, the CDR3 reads TGTGCCAGCAGCTTACAGAGCAATCAGCCCCAGCATTTT. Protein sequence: CASSLQSNQPQHF.

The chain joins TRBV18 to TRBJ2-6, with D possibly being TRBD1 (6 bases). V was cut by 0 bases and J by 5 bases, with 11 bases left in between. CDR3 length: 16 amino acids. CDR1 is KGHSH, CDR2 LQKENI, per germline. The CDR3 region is CASSPPNRARANVLTF. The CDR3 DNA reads TGTGCCAGCTCACCACCCAACAGGGCAAGGGCCAACGTCCTGACTTTC.

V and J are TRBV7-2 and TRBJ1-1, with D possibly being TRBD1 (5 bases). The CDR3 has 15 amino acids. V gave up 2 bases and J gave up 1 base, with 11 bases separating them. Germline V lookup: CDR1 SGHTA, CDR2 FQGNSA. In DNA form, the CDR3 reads TGTGCCAGCAGCTTATGGGGAGGGGCGAACACTGAAGCTTTCTTT. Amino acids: CASSLWGGANTEAFF.

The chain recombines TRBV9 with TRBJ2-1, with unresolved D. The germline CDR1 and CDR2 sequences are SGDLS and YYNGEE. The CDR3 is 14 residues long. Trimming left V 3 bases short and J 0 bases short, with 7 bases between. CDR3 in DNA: TGTGCCAGCAGCGCCAGAAGCTCCTACAATGAGCAGTTCTTC. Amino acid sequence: CASSARSSYNEQFF. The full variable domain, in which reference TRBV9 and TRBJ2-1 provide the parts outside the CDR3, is DSGVTQTPKHLITATGQRVTLRCSPRSGDLSVYWYQQSLDQGLQFLIQYYNGEERAKGNILERFSAQQFPDLHSELNLSSLELGDSALYFCASSARSSYNEQFFGPGTRLTVL.

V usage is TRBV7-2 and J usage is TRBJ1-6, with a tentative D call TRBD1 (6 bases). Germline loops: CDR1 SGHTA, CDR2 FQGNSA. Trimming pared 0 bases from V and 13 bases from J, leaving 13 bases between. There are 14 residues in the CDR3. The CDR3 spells CASSLAGQAVPLHF. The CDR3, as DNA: TGTGCCAGCAGCTTAGCGGGACAAGCGGTCCCCCTCCACTTT.

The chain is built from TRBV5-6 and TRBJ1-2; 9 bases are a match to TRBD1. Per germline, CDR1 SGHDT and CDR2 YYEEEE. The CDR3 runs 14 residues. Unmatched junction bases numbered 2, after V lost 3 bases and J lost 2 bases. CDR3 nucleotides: TGTGCCAGCAGCTGGGGGACAGGGAACTATGGCTACACCTTC. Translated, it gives CASSWGTGNYGYTF.

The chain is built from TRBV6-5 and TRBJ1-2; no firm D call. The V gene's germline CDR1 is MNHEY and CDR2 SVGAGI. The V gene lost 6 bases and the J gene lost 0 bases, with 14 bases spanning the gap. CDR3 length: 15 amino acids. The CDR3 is CASSQNPDPNYGYTF. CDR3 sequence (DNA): TGTGCCAGCAGCCAGAACCCCGATCCTAACTATGGCTACACCTTC.

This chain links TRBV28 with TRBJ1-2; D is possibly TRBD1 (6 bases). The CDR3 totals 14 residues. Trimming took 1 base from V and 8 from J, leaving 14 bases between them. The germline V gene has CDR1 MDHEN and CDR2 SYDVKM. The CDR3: CASSLSRTEGGYTF. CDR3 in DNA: TGTGCCAGCAGTTTATCTAGGACAGAGGGAGGCTACACCTTC.

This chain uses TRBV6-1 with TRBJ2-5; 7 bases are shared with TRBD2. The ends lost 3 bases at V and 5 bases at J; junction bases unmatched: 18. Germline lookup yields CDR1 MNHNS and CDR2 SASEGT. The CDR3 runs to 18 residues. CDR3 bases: TGTGCCAGCAGTGATACCGGGACTATAAGAATTTGGGGGGAGACCCAGTACTTC. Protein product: CASSDTGTIRIWGETQYF.

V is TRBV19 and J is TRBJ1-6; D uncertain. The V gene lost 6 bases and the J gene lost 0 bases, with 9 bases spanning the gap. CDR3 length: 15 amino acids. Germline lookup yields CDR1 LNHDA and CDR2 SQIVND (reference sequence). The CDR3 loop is CASSIAVSYNSPLHF. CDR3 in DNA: TGTGCCAGTAGCATTGCGGTCTCCTATAATTCACCCCTCCACTTT.

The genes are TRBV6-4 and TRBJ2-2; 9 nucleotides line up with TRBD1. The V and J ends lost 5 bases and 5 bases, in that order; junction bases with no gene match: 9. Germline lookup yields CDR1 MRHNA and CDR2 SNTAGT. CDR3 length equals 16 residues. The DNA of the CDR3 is TGTGCCAGCAGTAAACCGGGACAGGGAGGAACCGGGGAGCTGTTTTTT. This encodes CASSKPGQGGTGELFF.

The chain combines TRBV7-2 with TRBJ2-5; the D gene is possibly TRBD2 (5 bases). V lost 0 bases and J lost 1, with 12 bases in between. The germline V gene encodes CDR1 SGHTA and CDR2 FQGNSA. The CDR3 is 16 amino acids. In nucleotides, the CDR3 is TGTGCCAGCAGCTTAGCCACTAGTTTGGGCCAAGAGACCCAGTACTTC. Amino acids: CASSLATSLGQETQYF. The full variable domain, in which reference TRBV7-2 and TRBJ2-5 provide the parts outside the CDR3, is GAGVSQSPSNKVTEKGKDVELRCDPISGHTALYWYRQSLGQGLEFLIYFQGNSAPDKSGLPSDRFSAERTGGSVSTLTIQRTQQEDSAVYLCASSLATSLGQETQYFGPGTRLLVL.

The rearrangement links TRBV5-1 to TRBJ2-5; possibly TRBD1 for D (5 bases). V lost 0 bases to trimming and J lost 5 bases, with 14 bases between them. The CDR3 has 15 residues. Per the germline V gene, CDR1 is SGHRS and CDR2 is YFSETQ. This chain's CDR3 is CASSLADTHRETQYF. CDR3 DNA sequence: TGCGCCAGCAGCTTGGCCGACACCCACAGGGAGACCCAGTACTTC.

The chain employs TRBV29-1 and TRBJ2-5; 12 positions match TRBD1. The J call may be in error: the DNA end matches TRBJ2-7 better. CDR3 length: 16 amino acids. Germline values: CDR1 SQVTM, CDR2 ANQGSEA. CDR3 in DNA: TGCAGCGTTGTGGGGGCCGGGGACAGGGGGCTCTACGAGCAGTACTTC. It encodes CSVVGAGDRGLYEQYF.

CDR3 nucleotide sequence: TGTGCCAGCAGCGCGACAGGGGGTCTGGAGACCCAGTACTTC. This sequence encodes CASSATGGLETQYF. The chain has TRBV9 and TRBJ2-5; 9 nucleotides match TRBD1. The trim removed 3 bases at V and 5 bases at J, leaving 5 bases unmatched. The V gene's germline CDR1 is SGDLS and CDR2 YYNGEE. This CDR3 has 14 amino acids.

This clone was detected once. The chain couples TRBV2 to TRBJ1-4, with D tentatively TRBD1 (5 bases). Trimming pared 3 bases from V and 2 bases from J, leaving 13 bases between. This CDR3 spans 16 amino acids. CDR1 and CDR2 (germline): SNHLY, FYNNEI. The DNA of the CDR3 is TGTGCCAGCAGTGACGGCTGGGGGACTACTAATGAAAAACTGTTTTTT. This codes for CASSDGWGTTNEKLFF.

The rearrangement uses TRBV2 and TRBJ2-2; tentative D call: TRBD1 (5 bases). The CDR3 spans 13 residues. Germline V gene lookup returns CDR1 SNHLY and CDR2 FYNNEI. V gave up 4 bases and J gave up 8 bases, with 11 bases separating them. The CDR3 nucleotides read TGTGCCAGCAGTGCACAGGAAAGGGGGGAGCTGTTTTTT. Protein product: CASSAQERGELFF.

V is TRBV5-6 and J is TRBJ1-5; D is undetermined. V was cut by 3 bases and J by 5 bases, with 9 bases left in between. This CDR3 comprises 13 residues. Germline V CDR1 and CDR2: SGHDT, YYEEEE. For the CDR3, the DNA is TGTGCCAGCAGCTCAAATCGGGATCAGCCCCAGCATTTT. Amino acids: CASSSNRDQPQHF. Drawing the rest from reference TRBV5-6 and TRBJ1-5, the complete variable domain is DAGVTQSPTHLIKTRGQQVTLRCSPKSGHDTVSWYQQALGQGPQFIFQYYEEEERQRGNFPDRFSGHQFPNYSSELNVNALLLGDSALYLCASSSNRDQPQHFGDGTRLSIL.

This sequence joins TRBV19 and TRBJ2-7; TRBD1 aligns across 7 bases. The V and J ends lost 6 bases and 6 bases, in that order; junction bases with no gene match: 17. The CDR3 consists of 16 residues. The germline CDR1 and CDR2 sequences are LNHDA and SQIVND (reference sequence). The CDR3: CASREAARDRVSEQYF. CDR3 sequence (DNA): TGTGCCAGTAGAGAGGCGGCGCGAGACAGGGTTTCCGAGCAGTACTTC.

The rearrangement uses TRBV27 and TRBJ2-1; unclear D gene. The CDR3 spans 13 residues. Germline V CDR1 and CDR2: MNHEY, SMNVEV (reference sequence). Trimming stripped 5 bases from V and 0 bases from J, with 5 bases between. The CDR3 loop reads CASSTSSYNEQFF. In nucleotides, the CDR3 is TGTGCCAGCAGTACAAGCTCCTACAATGAGCAGTTCTTC.

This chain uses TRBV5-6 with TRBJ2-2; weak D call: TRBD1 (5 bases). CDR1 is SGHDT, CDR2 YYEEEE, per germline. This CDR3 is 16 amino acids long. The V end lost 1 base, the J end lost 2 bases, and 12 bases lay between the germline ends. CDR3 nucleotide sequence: TGTGCCAGCAGCTTGAGGGGCCACCGTAACACCGGGGAGCTGTTTTTT. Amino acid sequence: CASSLRGHRNTGELFF.

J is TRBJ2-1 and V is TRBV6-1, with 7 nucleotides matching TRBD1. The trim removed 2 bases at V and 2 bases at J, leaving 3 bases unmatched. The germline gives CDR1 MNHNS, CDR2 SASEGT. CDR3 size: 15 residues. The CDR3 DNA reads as TGTGCCAGCAGTGAACTGCAGGGGGCCTACAATGAGCAGTTCTTC. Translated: CASSELQGAYNEQFF.

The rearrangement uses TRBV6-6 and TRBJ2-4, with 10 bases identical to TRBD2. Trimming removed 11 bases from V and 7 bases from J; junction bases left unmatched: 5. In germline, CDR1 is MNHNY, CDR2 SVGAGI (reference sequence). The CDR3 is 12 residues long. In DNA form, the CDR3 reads TGTGCCTGCTCGGGACTAGCGAACATTCAGTACTTC. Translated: CACSGLANIQYF.

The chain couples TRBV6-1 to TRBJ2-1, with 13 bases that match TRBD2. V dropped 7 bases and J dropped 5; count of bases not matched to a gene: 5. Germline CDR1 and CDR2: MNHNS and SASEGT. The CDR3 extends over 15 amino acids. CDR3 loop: CASTLLAGGNNEQFF. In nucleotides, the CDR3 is TGTGCCAGCACCTTACTAGCGGGGGGGAACAATGAGCAGTTCTTC.

Here the CDR3 DNA reads TGTGCCAGCAGCCCCGGGACTTACTATGGCTACACCTTC. Translation gives CASSPGTYYGYTF. The chain links TRBV7-9 to TRBJ1-2; D is perhaps TRBD1 (5 bases). CDR3 length equals 13 residues. With 5 bases removed from V and 3 bases from J, the gap between germline ends came to 10 bases. Germline V CDR1 and CDR2: SEHNR, FQNEAQ (reference sequence).

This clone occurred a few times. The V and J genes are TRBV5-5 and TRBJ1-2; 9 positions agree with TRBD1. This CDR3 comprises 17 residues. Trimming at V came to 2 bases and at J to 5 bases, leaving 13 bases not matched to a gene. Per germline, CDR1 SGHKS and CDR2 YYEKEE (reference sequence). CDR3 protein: CASSLHPGTGPRYGYTF. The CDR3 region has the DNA TGTGCCAGCAGCTTACATCCCGGGACAGGGCCAAGGTATGGCTACACCTTC.